Presented here are 15 T cell receptor beta chains from one specimen sequenced in a study of control samples from healthy donors and cancer patients. Here immunoSEQ multiplex PCR was the method, and the copy in TCRdb shows in-frame clones only, minus some. Here the sample spans 390,000 or so clones, 75% to 95% being singletons. Sequencing was done on a sample of PBMCs. These receptors were collected from a man in his forties with head and neck cancer.

The chain has TRBV11-2 and TRBJ1-1; 9 nucleotides align to TRBD1. Germline V lookup: CDR1 SGHAT, CDR2 FQNNGV. This CDR3 spans 14 amino acids. V dropped 3 bases and J dropped 1; count of bases not matched to a gene: 0. The CDR3 DNA reads TGTGCCAGCAGCTTGGGACAGGGGAACACTGAAGCTTTCTTT. Protein sequence: CASSLGQGNTEAFF. Combining the CDR3 with reference TRBV11-2 and TRBJ1-1 gives the whole variable domain EAGVAQSPRYKIIEKRQSVAFWCNPISGHATLYWYQQILGQGPKLLIQFQNNGVVDDSQLPKDRFSAERLKGVDSTLKIQPAKLEDSAVYLCASSLGQGNTEAFFGQGTRLTVV.

CDR3 in amino acids: CASSSTGDTQYF. In nucleotides, the CDR3 is TGTGCCAGCAGTTCCACAGGCGATACGCAGTATTTT. The rearrangement links TRBV28 to TRBJ2-3; possible D gene TRBD1, 5 bases. Germline-derived CDR1 and CDR2 are MDHEN and SYDVKM. The CDR3 is made up of 12 amino acids. V was pared by 4 bases and J by 6 bases, with 8 bases between.

This chain joins TRBV29-1 and TRBJ2-1; possibly TRBD1 or TRBD2 for D (5 bases each). Germline V gene data show CDR1 as SQVTM and CDR2 as ANQGSEA. V lost 4 bases, J lost 10 bases, and 23 bases lay in between. The CDR3 runs 15 residues. In DNA form, the CDR3 reads TGCAGCGTTGTGGGGGATCCGGTCGGGCCAGAGGAGCAGTTCTTC. Translating it yields CSVVGDPVGPEEQFF.

This chain links TRBV19 with TRBJ2-7, with 10 bases fitting TRBD2. Germline V gene data show CDR1 as LNHDA and CDR2 as SQIVND (reference sequence). The trim removed 0 bases at V and 6 bases at J, leaving 5 bases unmatched. This CDR3 has 15 amino acids. Written as DNA, the CDR3 is TGTGCCAGTAGTATAGATCCTAGCGGGAGTTTCGAGCAGTACTTC. Its protein product is CASSIDPSGSFEQYF.

V gene TRBV2 combines with J gene TRBJ2-7, with no clear D. The CDR3 consists of 15 residues. V dropped 5 bases and J dropped 3 bases, with 17 bases sitting between them. CDR1 is SNHLY, CDR2 FYNNEI, per germline. The CDR3 region has the DNA TGTGCCAGCAGTTCCCTCGACTCCTTTAACTACGAGCAGTACTTC. Amino acids: CASSSLDSFNYEQYF.

This clone was seen once. The chain links TRBV7-2 to TRBJ1-5; D ambiguous. The CDR3 spans 12 residues. The germline V gene has CDR1 SGHTA and CDR2 FQGNSA. The V gene lost 3 bases and the J gene lost 12 bases, with 12 bases spanning the gap. DNA for the CDR3: TGTGCCAGCAGCTTGTTAGGCTCCCTCCAGCATTTT. Protein: CASSLLGSLQHF.

This sequence joins TRBV10-3 and TRBJ1-1; TRBD1 matches 12 bases. V shed 7 bases, J shed 11 bases, and the junction held 11 bases outside the gene matches. CDR3 length equals 14 residues. The germline gives CDR1 ENHRY, CDR2 SYGVKD. The CDR3 spells CAITAEGTGGLAFF. The CDR3 bases are TGTGCCATCACCGCGGAGGGGACAGGGGGCTTGGCTTTCTTT.

This clone was counted once. This chain links TRBV27 with TRBJ2-5; 12 positions match TRBD1. This CDR3 is built from 17 residues. Germline lookup yields CDR1 MNHEY and CDR2 SMNVEV (reference sequence). The V gene end was trimmed by 5 bases and the J gene end by 4 bases; junction bases not matched to a gene: 11. Here the CDR3 DNA reads TGTGCCAGCAGTACCCGGGACAGGGGGCGCGGGGGAGAGACCCAGTACTTC. Residues: CASSTRDRGRGGETQYF.

This chain uses TRBV5-1 with TRBJ2-7; the D gene is possibly TRBD1 (6 bases). CDR3 size: 13 residues. Trimming cost V 0 bases and J 6 bases, with 10 bases left between them. Germline CDR1 and CDR2: SGHRS and YFSETQ. The CDR3 DNA reads TGCGCCAGCAGCTTGGACAGGGTAGGCGAGCAGTACTTC. Protein: CASSLDRVGEQYF.

This clone showed up just once. The V and J genes are TRBV12-3 or TRBV12-4 and TRBJ2-2; D uncertain. Trimming pared 6 bases from V and 1 base from J, leaving 0 bases between. The CDR3 runs to 11 residues. CDR3 bases: TGTGCCAGCAGGAACACCGGGGAGCTGTTTTTT. This encodes CASRNTGELFF.

The chain is built from TRBV19 and TRBJ1-2; D is possibly TRBD1 (6 bases). Trimming cost V 3 bases and J 2 bases, with 10 bases left between them. This CDR3 has 14 residues. In germline, CDR1 is LNHDA, CDR2 SQIVND (reference sequence). The DNA for the CDR3 is TGTGCCAGTAGTATGAACAGGGCCAACTATGGCTACACCTTC. It codes for CASSMNRANYGYTF.

V is TRBV7-8 and J is TRBJ2-6; weak D call: TRBD2 (5 bases). V lost 0 bases and J 2 bases, leaving 11 bases between the germline ends. This CDR3 is built from 17 residues. CDR1 is SGHVS and CDR2 is FQNEAQ in the germline V gene. CDR3 sequence: CASSLALSVTGANVLTF. CDR3 bases: TGTGCCAGCAGCTTAGCTCTTAGCGTCACTGGGGCCAACGTCCTGACTTTC.

This sequence joins TRBV6-2 or TRBV6-3 and TRBJ1-2; D is ambiguous. The CDR3 consists of 15 residues. V lost 0 bases, J lost 1 base, and 9 bases lay in between. Germline CDR1 and CDR2: MNHEY and SVGEGT. CDR3 region: CASSYSIDVNYGYTF. The CDR3, as DNA: TGTGCCAGCAGTTACTCGATCGATGTTAACTATGGCTACACCTTC.

V and J are TRBV30 and TRBJ1-5; D is possibly TRBD1 (5 bases). Germline assignment: CDR1 GTSNPN and CDR2 SVGIG (reference sequence). The CDR3 spans 14 residues. Trimming stripped 2 bases from V and 5 bases from J, with 13 bases between. The CDR3 DNA is TGTGCCTGGAGTACCGGGACTGGTGATCAGCCCCAGCATTTT. Translation gives CAWSTGTGDQPQHF.

In nucleotides, the CDR3 is TGTGCCAGCAGCTTAACTGGGGCTGGTGCCGGGGAGCTGTTTTTT. Translated, it gives CASSLTGAGAGELFF. The V and J genes are TRBV7-3 and TRBJ2-2, with D maybe TRBD1 (5 bases). V was clipped by 0 bases and J by 6 bases, with 11 bases between them. Germline-derived CDR1 and CDR2 are SGHTA and FQGTGA. CDR3 length: 15 residues.